This T cell receptor (beta chain) was identified during a study of T cells in Graves' hyperthyroidism and ophthalmopathy. General study points: Ophthalmopathy got predicted by the model a median approximately six months before its onset.

Authors of the study amplified TCR beta CDR3 regions from RNA transcripts. Carried out on the TCR CDR3, a first-round RT-PCR used the HTBI primer set. TCRdb re-called the multiplex PCR reads with MiXCR, one entry per CDR3 protein. The sample records about 640,000 distinct CDR3 sequences, just under 45% being singletons. As to this clonotype: The antigen remains unidentified.

The sequenced material came from peripheral blood or thyroid tissue (not recorded which). The clonotype was recovered from an adult man with Graves' disease, either hyperthyroidism or ophthalmopathy (not recorded which).

CDR3 region: CSVRTSGTDTGELFF. In DNA, the CDR3 is TGCAGCGTTCGGACTAGCGGGACGGACACCGGGGAGCTGTTTTTT. The rearrangement links TRBV29-1 to TRBJ2-2; 12 bases are shared with TRBD2. The CDR3 is 15 amino acids. The V gene's germline CDR1 is SQVTM and CDR2 ANQGSEA. The junction had 4 bases not matched to a gene; V was cut back by 5 bases and J by 3 bases.